This T cell receptor beta chain was recorded in a study of early T cells in non-severe SARS-CoV-2 infection (dated by TCRdb to the early 2020s). Notes on the research overall: Bulk RNA from unsorted whole blood was used for TCR sequencing, so alpha and beta chains could not be paired.

The library was made by 5' RACE. The run used a NextSeq 500. Unique molecular identifiers were attached to individual cDNA molecules in the TCR library protocol so that sequencing error and PCR bias could be corrected. TCR alpha and beta chains were both sequenced, and the abundances of alpha and beta sequences in each sample were closely correlated with each other. Per the original workflow: Decombinator V4 was used to annotate TCR sequences for V gene, J gene and CDR3. TCRs were defined as expanded if a significant change between any two time points was detected under a Poisson model with p below 0.0001. TCR abundances were normalised to the total number of TCRs sequenced per sample and were expressed as counts per million. MAIT TCRs were defined by TRAV1-2 paired with TRAJ12, TRAJ20 or TRAJ33, and iNKT TCRs by TRAV10 paired with TRAJ18. VDJdb, accessed 1 November 2021, was searched for CMV, EBV and SARS-CoV-2 annotated TCRs, with TCRs annotated for multiple antigens excluded. The public reads were reanalyzed by TCRdb: fastp trimming at Q25, MiXCR alignment, in-frame beta chains only. All rows with the same CDR3 protein become a single entry with the most common DNA and genes. TCRdb assigned the V and J calls; the authors' analysis was not used. The sample table contains about 64,000 distinct CDR3 sequences; only one count was recorded for 18% of them. The ten largest clones take up about 8.8% of the sample.

The study was a case-control design nested within a healthcare worker cohort in London, UK, with weekly nasopharyngeal swab PCR tests and blood sampling. Between 23 and 31 March 2020, the week of the UK lockdown, healthcare workers were enrolled and then followed up weekly for as long as 16 weeks. The germline ends are 15 bases apart after V is trimmed by 5 bases and J by 5 bases. Sequences KGHSH (CDR1) and LQKENI (CDR2) are obtained from the germline V gene. Reading from cysteine to phenylalanine, the CDR3 counts 14 amino acids. Only CDR3 DNA remains: 42 bases, in frame from the first base. Comment on this clonotype: This receptor's antigen is unknown. No per-base quality is available; no much larger clone lies one base away.

Results the study describes overall, beyond this receptor: VDJdb matching was skewed toward anti-spike CD8 responses and likely underestimated virus-specific expansions, missing private and CD4 specificities.

Rearrangement joined TRBV18 to TRBJ1-2, and perhaps TRBD1 as D gene, on 5 matching bases. The sequence was obtained from an adult who was a healthcare worker with PCR-confirmed SARS-CoV-2 infection or an uninfected control (not recorded which). Source: whole blood, taken at baseline. The sequence in DNA is TGTGCCAGCTCAGCCCGGGACGGATTATATGGCTACACCTTC. It encodes CASSARDGLYGYTF.